The 23 T cell receptor beta chains below all came from one sample that was sequenced in a study of cytomegalovirus exposure and HLA in healthy donors. Primers included in the PCR were 60 Vbeta and 13 Jbeta primers. Method: immunoSEQ multiplex PCR; TCRdb's copy keeps in-frame clones and lacks some. The sample contains about 160,000 clones, 80% of which appear only once. Sequencing input: PBMCs. The receptors here all came from a man aged 25-45 years in good health and CMV-seronegative.

The CDR3 spells CASSYPSGRKDEQFF. CDR3 nucleotides: TGTGCCAGCAGCTATCCTAGCGGGAGGAAGGATGAGCAGTTCTTC. The rearrangement links TRBV7-9 to TRBJ2-1, with 11 bases identical to TRBD2. The CDR3 has 15 residues. The ends lost 4 bases at V and 8 bases at J; junction bases unmatched: 7. Per germline, CDR1 SEHNR and CDR2 FQNEAQ (reference sequence). Using reference TRBV7-9 and TRBJ2-1 for the parts outside the CDR3, the full variable domain is DTGVSQNPRHKITKRGQNVTFRCDPISEHNRLYWYRQTLGQGPEFLTYFQNEAQLEKSRLLSDRFSAERPKGSFSTLEIQRTEQGDSAMYLCASSYPSGRKDEQFFGPGTRLTVL.

The chain is built from TRBV27 and TRBJ2-1; tentative D call: TRBD1 (6 bases). Germline CDR1 reads MNHEY; CDR2 reads SMNVEV (reference sequence). V was clipped by 3 bases and J by 4 bases, with 10 bases between them. The CDR3 is 14 residues long. The DNA of the CDR3 is TGTGCCAGCAGTTTTCTGGACAGTTACAATGAGCAGTTCTTC. Amino acid sequence: CASSFLDSYNEQFF.

J is TRBJ1-1 and V is TRBV13, with 8 bases matching TRBD1. With V trimmed by 5 bases and J by 7 bases, 9 bases remained unmatched. This CDR3 is 14 amino acids long. CDR1 PRHDT and CDR2 FYEKMQ come from the germline V gene (reference sequence). The CDR3 DNA reads TGTGCCAGCAGCATGATACAGGGGGAGGTTGAAGCTTTCTTT. It translates to CASSMIQGEVEAFF.

The V call is TRBV30, the J call TRBJ2-2; D not certain. The CDR3 is made up of 16 amino acids. Trimming took 3 bases from V and 1 from J, leaving 15 bases between them. Per the germline V gene, CDR1 is GTSNPN and CDR2 is SVGIG (reference sequence). The CDR3 region is CAWRRTSHLNTGELFF. The CDR3 region has the DNA TGTGCCTGGAGACGTACCAGTCATTTGAACACCGGGGAGCTGTTTTTT.

The chain is built from TRBV7-2 and TRBJ2-7; 8 bases align to TRBD1. This CDR3 has 14 amino acids. Germline loops: CDR1 SGHTA, CDR2 FQGNSA. The V segment lost 5 bases and the J segment 3 bases; nucleotides outside the gene matches: 6. Here the CDR3 reads CASSQTGVGYEQYF. The CDR3 DNA reads as TGTGCCAGCAGCCAGACAGGGGTTGGCTACGAGCAGTACTTC.

The rearrangement uses TRBV11-2 and TRBJ2-3; D is possibly TRBD2 (6 bases). CDR1 is SGHAT, CDR2 FQNNGV, per germline. This CDR3 spans 13 amino acids. V lost 5 bases and J 5 bases, leaving 11 bases between the germline ends. The CDR3 is CASSLGSKDTQYF. CDR3 nucleotide sequence: TGTGCCAGCAGCCTCGGGAGTAAAGATACGCAGTATTTT.

The chain joins TRBV6-1 to TRBJ1-2, with TRBD1 matching 7 bases. Germline CDR1 is MNHNS and CDR2 is SASEGT. CDR3 length: 13 amino acids. The ends lost 4 bases at V and 6 bases at J; junction bases unmatched: 5. CDR3 sequence reads: CASSATGVDGYTF. The CDR3 DNA sequence: TGTGCCAGCAGTGCAACAGGGGTCGATGGCTACACCTTC.

The rearrangement links TRBV5-1 to TRBJ2-7; 11 positions agree with TRBD2. CDR1 and CDR2 (germline): SGHRS, YFSETQ. The CDR3 totals 17 residues. V lost 1 base to trimming and J lost 0 bases; unmatched junction nucleotides: 6. The CDR3 loop is CASSLRMTSGTSYEQYF. Here the CDR3 DNA reads TGCGCCAGCAGCTTGCGGATGACTAGCGGGACCTCCTACGAGCAGTACTTC. The full variable domain, in which reference TRBV5-1 and TRBJ2-7 provide the parts outside the CDR3, is KAGVTQTPRYLIKTRGQQVTLSCSPISGHRSVSWYQQTPGQGLQFLFEYFSETQRNKGNFPGRFSGRQFSNSRSEMNVSTLELGDSALYLCASSLRMTSGTSYEQYFGPGTRLTVT.

The chain carries TRBV27 and TRBJ1-2, with TRBD1 as a possible D gene (6 bases). With 9 bases removed from V and 5 bases from J, the gap between germline ends came to 16 bases. Germline V gene data show CDR1 as MNHEY and CDR2 as SMNVEV (reference sequence). This CDR3 has 13 residues. The DNA for the CDR3 is TGTGCCAGTGCGACAGGTATCCGATATGGCTACACCTTC. Its translation is CASATGIRYGYTF.

This clone was seen a few times. The chain recombines TRBV5-4 with TRBJ2-7, with D unclear. The CDR3 sequence is 13 residues long. The V end lost 3 bases, the J end lost 0 bases, and 7 bases lay between the germline ends. CDR1 is SGHNT, CDR2 YYREEE, per germline (reference sequence). CDR3 coding DNA: TGTGCCAGCAGCTCTACAGACTCCTACGAGCAGTACTTC. As protein: CASSSTDSYEQYF.

Only a few counts were recorded for this clone. This chain uses TRBV9 with TRBJ2-1, with D possibly TRBD1 on 6 matching bases. V was pared by 7 bases and J by 6 bases, with 20 bases between. This CDR3 is built from 15 residues. Looked up from germline, CDR1 is SGDLS and CDR2 is YYNGEE. CDR3 DNA: TGTGCCAGCGGTCCTCGGGACACCTTCTCCAATGAGCAGTTCTTC. It is translated as CASGPRDTFSNEQFF.

This chain joins TRBV27 and TRBJ2-5, with D possibly matching TRBD2 (6 bases). This CDR3 is built from 15 residues. The V end was cut by 4 bases, the J end by 5 bases, with 17 bases between. The germline gives CDR1 MNHEY, CDR2 SMNVEV (reference sequence). The CDR3 bases are TGTGCCAGCAGTTGGGGAGGAGGGGCGGGGGAGACCCAGTACTTC. It is translated as CASSWGGGAGETQYF.

The J gene is TRBJ1-1, the V gene TRBV9, with D possibly TRBD1 on 6 matching bases. The CDR3 contains 15 residues. CDR1 and CDR2 from the germline V gene are SGDLS and YYNGEE. V was pared by 3 bases and J by 4 bases, with 16 bases between. The CDR3 DNA is TGTGCCAGCAGCGCCTCGGGGGGGGCTGGCACTGAAGCTTTCTTT. It codes for CASSASGGAGTEAFF.

This clone appeared a few times. V gene TRBV21-1 combines with J gene TRBJ2-7; TRBD2 is the table's D call, not checked against the DNA. TRBV21-1 corresponds to a pseudogene. CDR3 length equals 11 residues. The CDR3 loop reads CASSTRREQYF. DNA of the CDR3: TGTGCCAGCAGCACGCGGAGGGAGCAGTACTTC.

This sequence joins TRBV10-3 and TRBJ2-1; 12 nucleotides align to TRBD2. This CDR3 has 13 residues. V lost 8 bases and J lost 8; bases outside the gene matches: 4. Germline V lookup: CDR1 ENHRY, CDR2 SYGVKD. CDR3 DNA sequence: TGTGCCATCTCTAGCGGGAGGGTCGATGAGCAGTTCTTC. Translating it yields CAISSGRVDEQFF.

This clone was recorded only once. J is TRBJ2-7 and V is TRBV14; D is ambiguous. The CDR3 contains 18 residues. Germline lookup yields CDR1 SGHDN and CDR2 FVKESK. V was pared by 0 bases and J by 0 bases, with 18 bases between. Here the CDR3 reads CASSQEILGRLVSYEQYF. CDR3 DNA: TGTGCCAGCAGCCAAGAGATTTTAGGCAGGCTGGTCTCCTACGAGCAGTACTTC.

The genes are TRBV16 and TRBJ1-5; 8 nucleotides agree with TRBD1. Germline V CDR1 and CDR2: KGHSY, FQNENV. The J segment lost 4 bases and the V segment lost 2 bases, leaving 4 bases of the junction unmatched. CDR3 length equals 15 residues. This chain's CDR3 is CASSQVQGGNQPQHF. CDR3 in DNA: TGTGCCAGCAGCCAAGTACAGGGGGGTAATCAGCCCCAGCATTTT.

The chain recombines TRBV5-1 with TRBJ2-3, with D perhaps matching TRBD2 (6 bases). CDR3 size: 16 residues. Trimming left V 0 bases short and J 0 bases short, with 11 bases between. CDR1 is SGHRS, CDR2 YFSETQ, per germline. This chain's CDR3 is CASSLELGGSTDTQYF. The CDR3 nucleotides are TGCGCCAGCAGCTTGGAACTGGGAGGAAGCACAGATACGCAGTATTTT.

V and J are TRBV7-2 and TRBJ2-7; 7 bases are a match to TRBD1. V gave up 5 bases and J gave up 2 bases; unmatched junction bases: 15. This CDR3 has 17 amino acids. Germline-derived CDR1 and CDR2 are SGHTA and FQGNSA. CDR3 sequence reads: CASSRSSTGVGAYEQYF. The CDR3 bases are TGTGCCAGCAGCCGCTCGAGTACAGGGGTGGGAGCCTACGAGCAGTACTTC.

The rearrangement uses TRBV2 and TRBJ2-3; weak D call: TRBD2 (6 bases). The CDR3 runs to 16 residues. V was pared by 8 bases and J by 1 base, with 19 bases between. The V gene's germline CDR1 is SNHLY and CDR2 FYNNEI. CDR3 sequence: CASFDLPGGGTDTQYF. The CDR3 coding sequence is TGTGCCAGCTTCGACCTCCCCGGCGGGGGCACAGATACGCAGTATTTT.

The chain recombines TRBV6-5 with TRBJ1-1; no clear D. Germline V lookup: CDR1 MNHEY, CDR2 SVGAGI. This CDR3 contains 12 residues. Trimming left V 8 bases short and J 5 bases short, with 12 bases between. This CDR3 reads CASGSRGTEAFF. The CDR3 DNA reads as TGTGCCAGCGGCAGTAGAGGGACTGAAGCTTTCTTT.

This clone has only one observation. This sequence joins TRBV11-2 and TRBJ1-2; D perhaps matches TRBD1 (6 bases). This CDR3 is built from 12 residues. CDR1 is SGHAT and CDR2 is FQNNGV in the germline V gene. V was shortened by 5 bases and J by 7 bases, with 11 bases between the two germline ends. The CDR3 region is CASSPGQFGYTF. CDR3 coding DNA: TGTGCCAGCAGCCCTGGACAGTTTGGCTACACCTTC.

The genes are TRBV13 and TRBJ2-7, with TRBD2 as a possible D gene (5 bases). Trimming shortened V by 5 bases and J by 5 bases, and 13 bases separated the two germline ends. Germline V gives CDR1 PRHDT, CDR2 FYEKMQ (reference sequence). CDR3 length: 13 residues. Here the CDR3 DNA reads TGTGCCAGCAGCCCCCGACGGACTCACGAGCAGTACTTC. Translation: CASSPRRTHEQYF.